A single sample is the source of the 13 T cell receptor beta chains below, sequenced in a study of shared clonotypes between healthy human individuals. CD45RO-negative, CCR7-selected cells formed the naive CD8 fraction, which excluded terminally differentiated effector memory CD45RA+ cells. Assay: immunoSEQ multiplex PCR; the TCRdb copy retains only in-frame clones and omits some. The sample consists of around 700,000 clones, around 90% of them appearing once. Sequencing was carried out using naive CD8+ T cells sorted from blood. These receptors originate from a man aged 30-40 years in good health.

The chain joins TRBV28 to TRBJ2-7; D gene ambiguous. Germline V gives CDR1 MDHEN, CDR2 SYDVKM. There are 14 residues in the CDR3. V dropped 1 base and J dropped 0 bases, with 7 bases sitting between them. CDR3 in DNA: TGTGCCAGCAGTTTATTGGGCAACTCCTACGAGCAGTACTTC. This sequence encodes CASSLLGNSYEQYF.

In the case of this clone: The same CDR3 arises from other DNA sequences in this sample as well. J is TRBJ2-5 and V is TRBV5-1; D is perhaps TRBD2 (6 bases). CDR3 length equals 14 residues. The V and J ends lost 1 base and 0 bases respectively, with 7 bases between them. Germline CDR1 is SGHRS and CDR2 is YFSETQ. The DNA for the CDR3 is TGCGCCAGCAGCTTGCGGGGGTACCAAGAGACCCAGTACTTC. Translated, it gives CASSLRGYQETQYF.

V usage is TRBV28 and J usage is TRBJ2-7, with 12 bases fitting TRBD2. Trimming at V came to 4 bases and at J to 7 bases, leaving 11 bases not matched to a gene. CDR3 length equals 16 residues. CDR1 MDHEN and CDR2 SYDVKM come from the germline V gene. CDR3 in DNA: TGTGCCAGCAGTTGTAGGGATTGGACTAGCGGGATAGAGCAGTACTTC. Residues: CASSCRDWTSGIEQYF.

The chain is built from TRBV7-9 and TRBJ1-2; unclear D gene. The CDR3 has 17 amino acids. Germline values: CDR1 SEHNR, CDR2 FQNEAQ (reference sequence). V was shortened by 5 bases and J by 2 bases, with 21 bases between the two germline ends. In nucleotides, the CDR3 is TGTGCCAGCAGCCTGCCCGGACTTGAGGCCTTAAACTATGGCTACACCTTC. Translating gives CASSLPGLEALNYGYTF.

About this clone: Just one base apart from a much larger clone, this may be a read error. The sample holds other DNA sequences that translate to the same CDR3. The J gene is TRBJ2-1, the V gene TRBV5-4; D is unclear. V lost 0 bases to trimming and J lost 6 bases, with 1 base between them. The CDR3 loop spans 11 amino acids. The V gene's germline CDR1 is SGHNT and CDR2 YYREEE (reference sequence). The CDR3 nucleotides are TGTGCCAGCAGCTTGGGCAATGAGCAGTTCTTC. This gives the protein CASSLGNEQFF.

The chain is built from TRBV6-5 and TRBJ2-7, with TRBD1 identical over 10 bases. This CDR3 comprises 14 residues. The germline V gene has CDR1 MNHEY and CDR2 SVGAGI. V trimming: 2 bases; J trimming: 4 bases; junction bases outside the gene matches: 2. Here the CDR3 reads CASSYGTGVYEQYF. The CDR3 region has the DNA TGTGCCAGCAGTTACGGGACAGGGGTATACGAGCAGTACTTC.

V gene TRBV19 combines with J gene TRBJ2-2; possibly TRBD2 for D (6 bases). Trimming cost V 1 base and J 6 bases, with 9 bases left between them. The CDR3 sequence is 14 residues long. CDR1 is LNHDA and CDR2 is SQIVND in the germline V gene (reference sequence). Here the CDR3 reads CASSIVGGSGELFF. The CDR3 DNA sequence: TGTGCCAGTAGTATAGTCGGAGGGTCCGGGGAGCTGTTTTTT.

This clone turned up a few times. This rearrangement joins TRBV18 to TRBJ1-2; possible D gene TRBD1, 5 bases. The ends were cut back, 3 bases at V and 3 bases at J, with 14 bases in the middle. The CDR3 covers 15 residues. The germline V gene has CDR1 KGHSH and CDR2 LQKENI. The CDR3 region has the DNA TGTGCCAGCTCACCTCCCGAGGGGCTCTACTATGGCTACACCTTC. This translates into CASSPPEGLYYGYTF.

CDR3 bases: TGTGCCAGCAGCTCCCACGGGGGGCAAGAGACCCAGTACTTC. Translation gives CASSSHGGQETQYF. The V gene is TRBV7-9, the J gene TRBJ2-5; 7 bases are a match to TRBD2. Germline V gene data show CDR1 as SEHNR and CDR2 as FQNEAQ (reference sequence). The V gene end was trimmed by 4 bases and the J gene end by 2 bases; junction bases not matched to a gene: 4. The CDR3 is made up of 14 amino acids.

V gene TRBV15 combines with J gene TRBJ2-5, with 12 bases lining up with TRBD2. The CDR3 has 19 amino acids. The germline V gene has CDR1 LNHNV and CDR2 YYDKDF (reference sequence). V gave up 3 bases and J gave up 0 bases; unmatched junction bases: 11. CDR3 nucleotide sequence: TGTGCCACCAGCAGGGGACTAGCGGGCCAAATTGGGGACCAAGAGACCCAGTACTTC. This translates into CATSRGLAGQIGDQETQYF.

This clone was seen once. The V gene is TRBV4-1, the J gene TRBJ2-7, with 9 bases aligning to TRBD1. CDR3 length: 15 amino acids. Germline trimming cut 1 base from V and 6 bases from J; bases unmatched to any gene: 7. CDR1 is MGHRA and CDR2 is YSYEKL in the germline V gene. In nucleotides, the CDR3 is TGCGCCAGCAGCCAAGGCTGGGGACAGGGAGGCGAGCAGTACTTC. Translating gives CASSQGWGQGGEQYF.

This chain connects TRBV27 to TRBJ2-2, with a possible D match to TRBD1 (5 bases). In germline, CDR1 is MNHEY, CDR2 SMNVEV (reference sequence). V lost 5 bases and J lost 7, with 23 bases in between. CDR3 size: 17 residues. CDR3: CASSTIGHLRNDGELFF. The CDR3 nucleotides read TGTGCCAGCAGTACCATAGGACACCTTCGTAATGACGGGGAGCTGTTTTTT.

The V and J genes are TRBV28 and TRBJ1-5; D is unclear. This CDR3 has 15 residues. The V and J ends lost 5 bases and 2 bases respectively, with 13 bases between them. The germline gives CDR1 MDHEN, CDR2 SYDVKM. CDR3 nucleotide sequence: TGTGCCAGCAGTCCCCCCCCGTCTCGCAATCAGCCCCAGCATTTT. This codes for CASSPPPSRNQPQHF.